The sequence of this T cell receptor beta chain was determined in a study of human T cells and chemical hapten exposure. Study details: Small pooled library volume differences chiefly drove per-sample TCR yield variation.

Notes on this clonotype: The target antigen is unknown. The junction shows a germline mismatch at one end, possibly a read error.

The CDR3 consists of 15 residues. Germline V gene data show CDR1 as SQVTM and CDR2 as ANQGSEA. The time point is: healthy volunteer bleed at 6 weeks. The starting material, unfractionated whole blood, was used for total RNA extraction. Study-wide results and limits: The study found that DPC sensitization did not change TCRs above 1 in 1000 frequency.

The library tagged individual cDNA molecules with unique molecular identifiers. In the study's own analysis: With a range of about 23,224 to 750,000, the median per sample was 95,638 TCRs. TCRdb itself ran the RACE reads through MiXCR, one entry per CDR3 protein. For this entry, the V and J calls and clone size follow TCRdb and not the study's own pipeline. The table shows 65,000 to 95,000 distinct CDR3 sequences, with approximately 8.1% occurring only once. This receptor was obtained from a female donor in good health. Some clones in this sample may be carry-over from other donors' samples. Sequencing was carried out using whole blood. This chain joins TRBV29-1 and TRBJ2-3, with D hard to call. The chain's CDR3 is CSVRPPLAGTNTQYF. CDR3 sequence (DNA): TGCAGCGTCCGGCCCCCCCTTGCAGGCACAAATACGCAGTATTTT.